Listed below are T cell receptor beta chains from one sample, sequenced in a study of CD8 T cells in Susac syndrome. MiXCR, applied by TCRdb to the immunoSEQ multiplex PCR reads, yields one record per CDR3 protein. This table holds roughly 120,000 distinct CDR3 sequences, 85% to 95% found once. The sequenced sample was CD4+ T cells from PBMCs. These receptors were collected from a human donor with multiple sclerosis. The CDR3 runs from the conserved cysteine through the conserved F or W.

len: 18; v_gene: TRBV27; CDR3aa: CASSPAGGLIVSYNEQFF
len: 13; v_gene: TRBV3-1; CDR3aa: CASSPTDVYGYTF
len: 14; v_gene: TRBV6-6; CDR3aa: CASGAQGGNQPQHF
len: 15; v_gene: TRBV5-1; CDR3aa: CASSLVEGMTTEAFF
len: 14; v_gene: TRBV4-3; CDR3aa: CASSQGARSYGYTF
len: 15; v_gene: TRBV5-4; CDR3aa: CASSLQTGRLETQYF
len: 14; v_gene: TRBV3-1; CDR3aa: CASRDGNMNTEAFF
len: 13; v_gene: TRBV20-1; CDR3aa: CSAPGTERETQYF
len: 15; v_gene: TRBV6-5; CDR3aa: CASTLSGDGTDTQYF
len: 13; v_gene: TRBV7-7; CDR3aa: CASSLDNWDEQYF
len: 13; v_gene: TRBV29-1; CDR3aa: CSVFWTGGNTIYF
len: 15; v_gene: TRBV7-7; CDR3aa: CASSFSRDRDSPLHF